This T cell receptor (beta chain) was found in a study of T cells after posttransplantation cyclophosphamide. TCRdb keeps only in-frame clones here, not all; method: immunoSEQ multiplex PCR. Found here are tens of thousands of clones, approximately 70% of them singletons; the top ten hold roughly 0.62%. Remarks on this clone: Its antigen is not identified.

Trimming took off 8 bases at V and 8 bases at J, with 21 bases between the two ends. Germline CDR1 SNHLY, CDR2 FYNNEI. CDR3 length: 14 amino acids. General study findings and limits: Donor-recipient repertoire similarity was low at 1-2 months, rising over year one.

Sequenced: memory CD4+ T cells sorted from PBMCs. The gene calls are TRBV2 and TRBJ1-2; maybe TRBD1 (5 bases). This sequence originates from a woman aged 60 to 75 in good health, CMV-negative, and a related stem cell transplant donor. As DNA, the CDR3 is TGTGCCAGCCGTGGGGAGGGGAGGATGTTGGGCTACACCTTC. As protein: CASRGEGRMLGYTF.